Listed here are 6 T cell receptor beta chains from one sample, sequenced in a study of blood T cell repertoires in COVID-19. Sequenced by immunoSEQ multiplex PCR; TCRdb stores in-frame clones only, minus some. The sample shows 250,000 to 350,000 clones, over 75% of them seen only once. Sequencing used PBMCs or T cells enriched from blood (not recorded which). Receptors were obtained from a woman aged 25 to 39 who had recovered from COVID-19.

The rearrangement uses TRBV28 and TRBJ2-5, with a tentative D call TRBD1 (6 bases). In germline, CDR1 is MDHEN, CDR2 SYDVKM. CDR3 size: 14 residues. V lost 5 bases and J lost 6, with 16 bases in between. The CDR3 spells CASSPRTAWQTQYF. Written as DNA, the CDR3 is TGTGCCAGCAGTCCTCGGACAGCTTGGCAGACCCAGTACTTC.

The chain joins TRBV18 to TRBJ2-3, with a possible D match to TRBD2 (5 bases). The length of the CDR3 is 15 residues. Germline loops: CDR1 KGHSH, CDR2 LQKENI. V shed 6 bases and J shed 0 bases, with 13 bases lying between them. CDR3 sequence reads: CASSPDLASTDTQYF. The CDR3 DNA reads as TGTGCCAGCTCGCCGGACTTGGCTAGCACAGATACGCAGTATTTT.

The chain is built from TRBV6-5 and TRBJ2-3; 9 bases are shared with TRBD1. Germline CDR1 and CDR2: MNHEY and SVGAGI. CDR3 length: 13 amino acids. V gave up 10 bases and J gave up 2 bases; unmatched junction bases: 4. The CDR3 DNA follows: TGTGCCACCCGGACAGGGGCCACAGATACGCAGTATTTT. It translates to CATRTGATDTQYF.

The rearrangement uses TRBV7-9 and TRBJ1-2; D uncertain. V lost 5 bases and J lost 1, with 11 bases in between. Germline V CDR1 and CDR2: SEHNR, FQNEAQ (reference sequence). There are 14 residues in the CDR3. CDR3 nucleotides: TGTGCCAGCAGCCCGACTGGGTTTAACTATGGCTACACCTTC. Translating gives CASSPTGFNYGYTF.

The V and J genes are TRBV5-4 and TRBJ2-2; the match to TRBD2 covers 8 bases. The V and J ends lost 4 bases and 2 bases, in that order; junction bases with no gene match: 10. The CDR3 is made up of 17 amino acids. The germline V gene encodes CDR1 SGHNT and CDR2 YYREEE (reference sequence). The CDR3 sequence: CASSRRVGRGNTGELFF. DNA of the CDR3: TGTGCCAGCAGCCGACGGGTCGGGAGGGGCAACACCGGGGAGCTGTTTTTT.

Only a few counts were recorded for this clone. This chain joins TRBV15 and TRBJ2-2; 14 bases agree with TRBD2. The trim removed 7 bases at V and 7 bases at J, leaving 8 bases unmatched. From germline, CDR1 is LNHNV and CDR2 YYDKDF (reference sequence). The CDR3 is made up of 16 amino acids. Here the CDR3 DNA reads TGTGCCACCACCGCCGGGACTAGCGGGAGCATCGGGGAGCTGTTTTTT. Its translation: CATTAGTSGSIGELFF.